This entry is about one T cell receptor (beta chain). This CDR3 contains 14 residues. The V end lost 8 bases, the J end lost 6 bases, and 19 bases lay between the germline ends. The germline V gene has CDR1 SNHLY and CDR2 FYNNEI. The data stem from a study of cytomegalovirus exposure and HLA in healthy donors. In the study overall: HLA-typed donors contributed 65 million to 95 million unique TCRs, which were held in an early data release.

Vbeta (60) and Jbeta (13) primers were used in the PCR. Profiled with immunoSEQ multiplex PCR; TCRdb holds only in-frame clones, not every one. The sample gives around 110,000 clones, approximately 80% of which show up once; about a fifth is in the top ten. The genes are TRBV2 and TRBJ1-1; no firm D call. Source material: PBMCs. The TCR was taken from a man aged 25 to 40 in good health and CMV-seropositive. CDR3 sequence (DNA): TGTGCCAGCTCCTCCGGCCAGACAATACCTGAAGCTTTCTTT. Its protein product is CASSSGQTIPEAFF.